The present entry profiles one T cell receptor beta chain with its context. Its antigen is currently unknown. Sequencing used immunoSEQ v3. This table comes from immunoSEQ multiplex PCR, and its TCRdb copy is limited to in-frame clones, with some not included. There are 9,500 to 15,000 clones in the sample; about 54% occur only once, and more than 6.5% lies in the top ten. Germline V gene sequence: CDR1 SEHNR, CDR2 FQNEAQ (reference sequence). This CDR3 region has 14 residues. Losses at the gene ends were 7 bases for V and 3 bases for J; bases not matched to a gene: 6. The data were taken from a study of TIL therapy for anti-PD-1-resistant metastatic lung cancer. On the study more broadly: Most patients had lung adenocarcinoma. Overall study findings and caveats: Many TIL product clones were absent from baseline tumor, suggesting clonal contraction.

Time point described: pre-treatment sample, taken before nivolumab and TIL therapy. Pleural nodules or supraclavicular lymph nodes made up most of the excised metastases sampled. Adults with stage 4 NSCLC were enrolled in a phase I trial. The rearrangement joins TRBV7-9 to TRBJ2-7, with 10 bases matching TRBD2. This receptor was obtained from a person aged 25 to 80 with non-small cell lung cancer. Sequencing used tumor tissue, obtained at baseline. The CDR3, as DNA: TGTGCCAGCAACCCGGGGACTAGCGACTACGAGCAGTACTTC. The encoded protein is CASNPGTSDYEQYF. Combining the CDR3 with reference TRBV7-9 and TRBJ2-7 gives the whole variable domain DTGVSQNPRHKITKRGQNVTFRCDPISEHNRLYWYRQTLGQGPEFLTYFQNEAQLEKSRLLSDRFSAERPKGSFSTLEIQRTEQGDSAMYLCASNPGTSDYEQYFGPGTRLTVT.